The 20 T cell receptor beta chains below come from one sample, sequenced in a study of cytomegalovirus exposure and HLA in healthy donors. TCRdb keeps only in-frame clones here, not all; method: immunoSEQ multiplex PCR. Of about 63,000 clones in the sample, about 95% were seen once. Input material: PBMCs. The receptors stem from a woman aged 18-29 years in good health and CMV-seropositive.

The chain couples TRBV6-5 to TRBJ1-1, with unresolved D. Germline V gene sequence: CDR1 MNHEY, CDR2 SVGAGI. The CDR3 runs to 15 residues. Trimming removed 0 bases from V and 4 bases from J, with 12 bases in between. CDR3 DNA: TGTGCCAGCAGTTACTCTACGGCGGGGAGCACTGAAGCTTTCTTT. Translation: CASSYSTAGSTEAFF.

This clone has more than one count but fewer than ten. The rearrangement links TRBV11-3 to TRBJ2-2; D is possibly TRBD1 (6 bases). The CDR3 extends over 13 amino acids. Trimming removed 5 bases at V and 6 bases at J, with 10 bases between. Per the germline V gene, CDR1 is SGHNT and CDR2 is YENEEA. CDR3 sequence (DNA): TGTGCCAGCAGCCTCAGGGGTGCCGGGGAGCTGTTTTTT. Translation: CASSLRGAGELFF. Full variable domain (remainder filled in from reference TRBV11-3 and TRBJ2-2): EAGVVQSPRYKIIEKKQPVAFWCNPISGHNTLYWYLQNLGQGPELLIRYENEEAVDDSQLPKDRFSAERLKGVDSTLKIQPAELGDSAVYLCASSLRGAGELFFGEGSRLTVL.

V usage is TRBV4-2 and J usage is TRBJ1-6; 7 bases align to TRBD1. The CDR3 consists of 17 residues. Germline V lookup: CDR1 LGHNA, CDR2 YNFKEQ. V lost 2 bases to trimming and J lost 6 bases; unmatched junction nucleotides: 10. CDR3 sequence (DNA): TGTGCCAGCAGCCAACTGAAACAGGGGCGGGGTAATTCACCCCTCCACTTT. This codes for CASSQLKQGRGNSPLHF.

CDR3 in DNA: TGTGCCAGCAGCTTAAATTCAGGGTGGAACACTGAAGCTTTCTTT. It specifies CASSLNSGWNTEAFF. This rearrangement joins TRBV7-8 to TRBJ1-1; D perhaps matches TRBD1 (5 bases). The CDR3 runs 15 residues. Germline V gives CDR1 SGHVS, CDR2 FQNEAQ. V was trimmed by 2 bases and J by 1 base, leaving 11 bases between them.

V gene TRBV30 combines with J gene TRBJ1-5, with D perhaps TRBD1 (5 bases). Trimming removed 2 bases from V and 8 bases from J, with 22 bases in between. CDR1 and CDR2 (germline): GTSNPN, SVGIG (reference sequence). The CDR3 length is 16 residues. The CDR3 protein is CAWSSARLGPLEPQHF. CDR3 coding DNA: TGTGCCTGGAGTTCTGCTAGGTTGGGGCCGCTGGAGCCCCAGCATTTT. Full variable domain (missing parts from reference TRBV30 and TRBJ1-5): SQTIHQWPATLVQPVGSPLSLECTVEGTSNPNLYWYRQAAGRGLQLLFYSVGIGQISSEVPQNLSASRPQDRQFILSSKKLLLSDSGFYLCAWSSARLGPLEPQHFGDGTRLSIL.

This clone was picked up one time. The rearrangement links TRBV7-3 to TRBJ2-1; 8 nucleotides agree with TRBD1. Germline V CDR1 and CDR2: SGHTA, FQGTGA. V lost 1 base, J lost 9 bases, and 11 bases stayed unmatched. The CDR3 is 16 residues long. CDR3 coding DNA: TGTGCCAGCAGCTTAAGTCGGACAGGGAGAAGTGGTGAGCAGTTCTTC. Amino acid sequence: CASSLSRTGRSGEQFF.

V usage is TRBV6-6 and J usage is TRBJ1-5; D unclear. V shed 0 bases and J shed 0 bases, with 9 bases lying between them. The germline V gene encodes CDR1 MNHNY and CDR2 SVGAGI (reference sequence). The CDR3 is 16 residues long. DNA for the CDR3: TGTGCCAGCAGTTACTCGGCAGGAATTAGCAATCAGCCCCAGCATTTT. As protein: CASSYSAGISNQPQHF.

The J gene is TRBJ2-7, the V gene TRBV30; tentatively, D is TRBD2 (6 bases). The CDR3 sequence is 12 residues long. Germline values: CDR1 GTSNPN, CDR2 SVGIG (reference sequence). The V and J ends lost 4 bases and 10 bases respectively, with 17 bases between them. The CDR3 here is CAWTKAGDLQYF. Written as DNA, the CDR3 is TGTGCCTGGACAAAAGCCGGGGACTTACAGTACTTC.

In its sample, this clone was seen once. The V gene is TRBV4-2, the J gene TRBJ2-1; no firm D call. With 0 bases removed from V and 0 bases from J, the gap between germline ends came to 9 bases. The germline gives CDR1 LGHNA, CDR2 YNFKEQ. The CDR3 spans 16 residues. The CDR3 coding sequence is TGTGCCAGCAGCCAAGACCTCAGAGGCTCCTACAATGAGCAGTTCTTC. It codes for CASSQDLRGSYNEQFF.

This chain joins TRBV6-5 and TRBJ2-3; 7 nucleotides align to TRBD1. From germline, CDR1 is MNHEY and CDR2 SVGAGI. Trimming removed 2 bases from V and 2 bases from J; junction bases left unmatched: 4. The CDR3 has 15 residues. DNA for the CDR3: TGTGCCAGCAGTTACGGCAGGGGGTTCACAGATACGCAGTATTTT. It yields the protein CASSYGRGFTDTQYF.

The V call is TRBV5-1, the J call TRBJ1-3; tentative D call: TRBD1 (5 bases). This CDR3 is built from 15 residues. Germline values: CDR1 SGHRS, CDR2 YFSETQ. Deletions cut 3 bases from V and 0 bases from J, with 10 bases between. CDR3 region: CASSYGGASGNTIYF. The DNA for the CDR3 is TGCGCCAGCAGCTACGGAGGGGCCTCTGGAAACACCATATATTTT.

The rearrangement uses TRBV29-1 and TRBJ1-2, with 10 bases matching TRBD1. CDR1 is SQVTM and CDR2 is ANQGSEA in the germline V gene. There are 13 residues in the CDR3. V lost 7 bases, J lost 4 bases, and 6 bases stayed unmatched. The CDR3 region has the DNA TGCAGCGCTGGGACAGGGGACGGCTATGGCTACACCTTC. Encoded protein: CSAGTGDGYGYTF.

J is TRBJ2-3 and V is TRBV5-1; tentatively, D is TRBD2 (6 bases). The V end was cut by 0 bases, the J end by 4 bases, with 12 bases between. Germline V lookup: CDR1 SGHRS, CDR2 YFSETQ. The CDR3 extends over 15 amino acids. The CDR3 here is CASSLVLGGADTQYF. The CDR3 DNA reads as TGCGCCAGCAGCTTGGTCCTTGGCGGGGCAGATACGCAGTATTTT.

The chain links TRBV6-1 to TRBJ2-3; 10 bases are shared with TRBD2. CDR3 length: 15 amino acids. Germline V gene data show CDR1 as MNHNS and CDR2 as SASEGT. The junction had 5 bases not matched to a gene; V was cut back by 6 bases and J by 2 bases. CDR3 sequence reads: CASRVGTSVTDTQYF. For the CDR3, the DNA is TGTGCCAGCAGGGTCGGGACTAGCGTCACAGATACGCAGTATTTT.

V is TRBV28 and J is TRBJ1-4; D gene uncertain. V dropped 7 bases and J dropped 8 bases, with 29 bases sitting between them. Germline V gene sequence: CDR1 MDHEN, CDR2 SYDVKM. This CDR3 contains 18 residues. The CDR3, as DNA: TGTGCCAGCAAAGCATCCAGTCCCCCCGGGAGCGGCCGGGAAAAACTGTTTTTT. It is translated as CASKASSPPGSGREKLFF.

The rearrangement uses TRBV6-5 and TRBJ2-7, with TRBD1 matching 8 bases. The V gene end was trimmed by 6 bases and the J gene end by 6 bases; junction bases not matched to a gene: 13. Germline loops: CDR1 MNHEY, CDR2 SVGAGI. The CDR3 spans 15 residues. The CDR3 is CASSRDGQGFSEQYF. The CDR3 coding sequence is TGTGCCAGCAGCCGCGATGGACAGGGTTTTTCCGAGCAGTACTTC.

CDR3 in amino acids: CASSQEIRLEGLAGGSETQYF. Here the CDR3 DNA reads TGTGCCAGCAGCCAAGAGATCAGACTTGAGGGACTAGCGGGAGGTTCGGAGACCCAGTACTTC. The chain joins TRBV4-2 to TRBJ2-5, with TRBD2 identical over 15 bases. Germline lookup yields CDR1 LGHNA and CDR2 YNFKEQ. CDR3 length: 21 residues. V trimming: 0 bases; J trimming: 5 bases; junction bases outside the gene matches: 16.

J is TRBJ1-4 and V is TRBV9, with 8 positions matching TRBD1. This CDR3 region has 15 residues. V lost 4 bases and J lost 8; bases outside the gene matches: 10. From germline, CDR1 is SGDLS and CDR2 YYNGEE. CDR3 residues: CASSSDGTGREKLFF. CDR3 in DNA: TGTGCCAGCAGCTCCGACGGGACAGGAAGAGAAAAACTGTTTTTT.

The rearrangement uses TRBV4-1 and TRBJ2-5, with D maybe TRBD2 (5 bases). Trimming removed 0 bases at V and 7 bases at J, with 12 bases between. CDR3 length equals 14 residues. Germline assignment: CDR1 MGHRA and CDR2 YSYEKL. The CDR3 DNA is TGCGCCAGCAGCCAAGATATCGGGAAGGGGACCCAGTACTTC. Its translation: CASSQDIGKGTQYF.

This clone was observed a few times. CDR3 in DNA: TGTGCCAGCAGCCAAGTTGGGGCTCGCAATGAGCAGTTCTTC. It translates to CASSQVGARNEQFF. The rearrangement links TRBV14 to TRBJ2-1; perhaps TRBD1 as D (5 bases). Germline lookup yields CDR1 SGHDN and CDR2 FVKESK. V lost 1 base, J lost 6 bases, and 10 bases lay in between. CDR3 size: 14 residues.